These 15 T cell receptor beta chains were sequenced from one sample in a study of T-cell reconstitution after alpha-beta-depleted transplantation in children. Preparation of the TCRbeta library used unique molecular identifiers. Each CDR3 protein is one row after TCRdb ran MiXCR on the PCR reads. The sample holds more than 550,000 distinct CDR3 sequences, about 10% seen once. The sequencing here drew on PBMCs from the stem cell graft donor, taken from the stem cell graft. The receptors were sampled from a human donor who donated a stem cell graft to a child with acute myeloid leukemia.

This chain connects TRBV12-5 to TRBJ2-4; no clear D gene. The CDR3 contains 21 residues. Germline V gene lookup returns CDR1 LGHNT and CDR2 FRNRAP. V was shortened by 7 bases and J by 0 bases, with 31 bases between the two germline ends. CDR3 nucleotides: TGTGCTAGTGCCCAGCAACCCCCAGGCTCCGCGGCCGAAGTAGCCAAAAACATTCAGTACTTC. Translating it yields CASAQQPPGSAAEVAKNIQYF.

The chain is built from TRBV7-9 and TRBJ2-3, with D hard to call. Germline-derived CDR1 and CDR2 are SEHNR and FQNEAQ (reference sequence). The CDR3 length is 15 residues. V was cut by 3 bases and J by 0 bases, with 10 bases left in between. CDR3 sequence: CASSFLGGSTDTQYF. Here the CDR3 DNA reads TGTGCCAGCAGCTTTCTTGGTGGCAGCACAGATACGCAGTATTTT.

This clonotype has just a few counts. The V call is TRBV15, the J call TRBJ2-7; the D gene is possibly TRBD2 (6 bases). The CDR3 sequence is 15 residues long. Trimming took off 3 bases at V and 1 base at J, with 13 bases between the two ends. Germline V lookup: CDR1 LNHNV, CDR2 YYDKDF (reference sequence). As DNA, the CDR3 is TGTGCCACCAGCAGCTTTGGGACTTCGTCCTACGAGCAGTACTTC. This sequence encodes CATSSFGTSSYEQYF.

The gene calls are TRBV6-2 or TRBV6-3 and TRBJ2-1, with 10 bases aligning to TRBD2. The germline CDR1 and CDR2 sequences are MNHEY and SVGEGT. V shed 2 bases and J 5 bases; nucleotides not matched to a gene: 12. CDR3 length equals 18 residues. The CDR3 DNA sequence: TGTGCCAGCAGTTACGTTATACCAGCGGGAGGGCTTAACAATGAGCAGTTCTTC. This codes for CASSYVIPAGGLNNEQFF.

This clonotype was recorded a few times. This sequence joins TRBV11-2 and TRBJ2-1; 9 nucleotides match TRBD2. Per germline, CDR1 SGHAT and CDR2 FQNNGV. The CDR3 consists of 16 residues. V lost 3 bases to trimming and J lost 2 bases; unmatched junction nucleotides: 5. The CDR3 DNA is TGTGCCAGCAGCTTTAGAGCTAGCGGGGCCTACAATGAGCAGTTCTTC. It specifies CASSFRASGAYNEQFF. The variable domain in full, completed from reference TRBV11-2 and TRBJ2-1, reads EAGVAQSPRYKIIEKRQSVAFWCNPISGHATLYWYQQILGQGPKLLIQFQNNGVVDDSQLPKDRFSAERLKGVDSTLKIQPAKLEDSAVYLCASSFRASGAYNEQFFGPGTRLTVL.

This clonotype came up many times. The chain joins TRBV28 to TRBJ1-2; tentatively, D is TRBD1 (5 bases). Deletions cut 3 bases from V and 3 bases from J, with 8 bases between. CDR1 is MDHEN, CDR2 SYDVKM, per germline. This CDR3 is 13 amino acids long. The CDR3 sequence: CASSFSRDYGYTF. CDR3 bases: TGTGCCAGCAGTTTTAGCAGGGACTATGGCTACACCTTC.

The sample holds a few counts of this clonotype. V gene TRBV6-5 combines with J gene TRBJ2-3; D may be TRBD1 or TRBD2 (5 bases each). The V end lost 10 bases, the J end lost 4 bases, and 12 bases lay between the germline ends. CDR3 length: 12 amino acids. Germline V lookup: CDR1 MNHEY, CDR2 SVGAGI. As DNA, the CDR3 is TGTGCCACGAGGGGCTCTTCAGATACGCAGTATTTT. Its translation: CATRGSSDTQYF.

This rearrangement joins TRBV5-1 to TRBJ2-3, with 8 bases that match TRBD2. CDR3 size: 14 residues. Germline trimming cut 4 bases from V and 3 bases from J; bases unmatched to any gene: 4. Germline CDR1 and CDR2: SGHRS and YFSETQ. In DNA, the CDR3 is TGCGCCAGCAGCACGGGACTAGGAACAGATACGCAGTATTTT. Protein: CASSTGLGTDTQYF.

This clonotype was counted a few times. V is TRBV6-6 and J is TRBJ1-4; D call uncertain. Germline assignment: CDR1 MNHNY and CDR2 SVGAGI (reference sequence). V shed 10 bases and J shed 8 bases, with 14 bases lying between them. The CDR3 has 12 amino acids. The CDR3 loop reads CATRTVGEKLFF. Here the CDR3 DNA reads TGTGCCACCCGGACGGTCGGCGAAAAACTGTTTTTT.

There are a few counts of this clonotype. This rearrangement joins TRBV20-1 to TRBJ2-1; a weak D match, TRBD1 (7 bases). From germline, CDR1 is DFQATT and CDR2 SNEGSKA (reference sequence). Trimming shortened V by 3 bases and J by 9 bases, and 12 bases separated the two germline ends. This CDR3 is 12 amino acids long. DNA of the CDR3: TGCAGTGCTAGTCCAGGGGGAGGTGAGCAGTTCTTC. Encoded protein: CSASPGGGEQFF.

This sequence joins TRBV6-2 or TRBV6-3 and TRBJ2-5, with 7 bases lining up with TRBD1. CDR3 size: 16 residues. The V and J ends lost 1 base and 5 bases, in that order; junction bases with no gene match: 10. Germline V gives CDR1 MNHEY, CDR2 SVGEGT. The DNA of the CDR3 is TGTGCCAGCAGTTACTTCCGGGACAGAGATAAGGAGACCCAGTACTTC. This sequence encodes CASSYFRDRDKETQYF.

This clonotype was seen repeatedly, ten times or more. This chain links TRBV28 with TRBJ2-7; TRBD1 might be the D (5 bases). This CDR3 is 11 amino acids long. V was cut by 9 bases and J by 1 base, with 7 bases left in between. Germline V gene sequence: CDR1 MDHEN, CDR2 SYDVKM. CDR3 sequence (DNA): TGTGCCAGTCAGGGATCCTACGAGCAGTACTTC. This encodes CASQGSYEQYF.

This clonotype was observed a handful of times. The J gene is TRBJ2-1, the V gene TRBV20-1, with 12 bases that match TRBD2. The CDR3 has 20 amino acids. Germline V gives CDR1 DFQATT, CDR2 SNEGSKA (reference sequence). J lost 0 bases, V lost 0 bases, and 12 bases had no gene match. The DNA of the CDR3 is TGCAGTGCTAGAGACCCGGGACTAGCGGGTTTAACCAGCTCCTACAATGAGCAGTTCTTC. Its protein product is CSARDPGLAGLTSSYNEQFF.

This clonotype was counted at least ten times. This sequence joins TRBV5-1 and TRBJ1-1; no clear D. CDR1 is SGHRS and CDR2 is YFSETQ in the germline V gene. The V end was cut by 3 bases, the J end by 7 bases, with 28 bases between. CDR3 size: 18 residues. DNA of the CDR3: TGCGCCAGCAGCTCGACAACCCGGACTATCTTGGCGAGCGGTGAAGCTTTCTTT. Its translation: CASSSTTRTILASGEAFF.

The chain employs TRBV29-1 and TRBJ2-1, with 9 bases that match TRBD2. Trimming at V came to 0 bases and at J to 0 bases, leaving 3 bases not matched to a gene. The CDR3 length is 16 residues. Germline V gives CDR1 SQVTM, CDR2 ANQGSEA. The chain's CDR3 is CSVEDLSGGSYNEQFF. The CDR3 DNA sequence: TGCAGCGTTGAAGACCTTAGCGGGGGCTCCTACAATGAGCAGTTCTTC.